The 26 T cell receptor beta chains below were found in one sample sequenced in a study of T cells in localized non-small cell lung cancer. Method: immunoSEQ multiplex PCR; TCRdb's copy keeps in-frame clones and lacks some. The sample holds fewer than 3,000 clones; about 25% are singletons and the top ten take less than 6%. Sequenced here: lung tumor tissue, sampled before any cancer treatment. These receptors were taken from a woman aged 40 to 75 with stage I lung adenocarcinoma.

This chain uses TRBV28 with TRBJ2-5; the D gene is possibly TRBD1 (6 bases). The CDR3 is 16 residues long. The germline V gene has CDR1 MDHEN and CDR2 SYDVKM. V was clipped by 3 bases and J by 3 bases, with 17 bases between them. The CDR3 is CASSFPQGRGEETQYF. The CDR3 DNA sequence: TGTGCCAGCAGTTTTCCACAGGGTAGGGGAGAAGAGACCCAGTACTTC.

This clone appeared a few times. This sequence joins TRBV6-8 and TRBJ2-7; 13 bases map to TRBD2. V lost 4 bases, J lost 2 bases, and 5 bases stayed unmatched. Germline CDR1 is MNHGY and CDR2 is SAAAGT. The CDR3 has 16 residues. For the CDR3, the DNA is TGTGCCAGCAGTTCGAGGACTAGCGGGAGCCCCTACGAGCAGTACTTC. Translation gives CASSSRTSGSPYEQYF.

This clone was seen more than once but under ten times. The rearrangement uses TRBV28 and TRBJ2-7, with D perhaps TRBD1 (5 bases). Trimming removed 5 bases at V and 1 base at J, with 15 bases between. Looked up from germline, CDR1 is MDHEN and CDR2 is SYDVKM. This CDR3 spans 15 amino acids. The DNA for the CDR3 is TGTGCCAGCAGTCTCCCAGGGTTCCGGTCCTACGAGCAGTACTTC. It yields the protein CASSLPGFRSYEQYF.

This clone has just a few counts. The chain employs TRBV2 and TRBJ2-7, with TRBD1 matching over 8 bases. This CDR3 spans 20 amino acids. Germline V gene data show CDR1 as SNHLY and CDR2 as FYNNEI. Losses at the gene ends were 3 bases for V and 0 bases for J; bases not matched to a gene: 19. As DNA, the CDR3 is TGTGCCAGCAGTGATCCCCTAACGTCCCGGGACAGGTCTAGCTCCTACGAGCAGTACTTC. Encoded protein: CASSDPLTSRDRSSSYEQYF.

The CDR3 sequence: CASSITSKSVSGNTIYF. CDR3 DNA sequence: TGTGCCAGTAGTATAACTTCTAAAAGTGTCTCTGGAAACACCATATATTTT. The V gene is TRBV19, the J gene TRBJ1-3; unclear D gene. This CDR3 region has 17 residues. Germline V gene lookup returns CDR1 LNHDA and CDR2 SQIVND (reference sequence). Trimming removed 2 bases from V and 0 bases from J, with 14 bases in between.

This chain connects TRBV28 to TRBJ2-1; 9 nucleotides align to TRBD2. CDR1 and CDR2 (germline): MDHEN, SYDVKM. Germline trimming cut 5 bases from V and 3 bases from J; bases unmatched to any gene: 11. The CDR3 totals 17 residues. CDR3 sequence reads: CASSHGLAKRLYNEQFF. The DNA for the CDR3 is TGTGCCAGCAGTCATGGACTAGCGAAACGCCTCTACAATGAGCAGTTCTTC.

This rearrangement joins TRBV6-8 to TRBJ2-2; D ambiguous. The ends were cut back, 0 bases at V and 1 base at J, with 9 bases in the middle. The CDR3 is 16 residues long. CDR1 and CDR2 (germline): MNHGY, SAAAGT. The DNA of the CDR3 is TGTGCCAGCAGTTACTCTCGGCGGCGGAACACCGGGGAGCTGTTTTTT. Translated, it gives CASSYSRRRNTGELFF.

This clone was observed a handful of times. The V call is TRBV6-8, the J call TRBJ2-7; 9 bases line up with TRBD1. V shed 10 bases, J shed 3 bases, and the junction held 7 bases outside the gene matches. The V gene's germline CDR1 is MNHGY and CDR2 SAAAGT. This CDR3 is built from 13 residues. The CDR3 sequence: CAIRGGQGYEQYF. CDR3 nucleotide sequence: TGTGCCATCAGGGGGGGACAGGGCTACGAGCAGTACTTC.

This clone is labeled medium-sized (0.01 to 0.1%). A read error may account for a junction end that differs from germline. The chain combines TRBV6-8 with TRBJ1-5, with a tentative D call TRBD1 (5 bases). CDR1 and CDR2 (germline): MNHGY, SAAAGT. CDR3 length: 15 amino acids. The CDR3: CAISPEGLGNQPQHF. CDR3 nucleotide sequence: TGTGCCATCAGTCCTGAGGGGCTTGGGAATCAGCCCCAGCATTTT.

The CDR3 spells CASSASRGETEAFF. CDR3 DNA sequence: TGCGCCAGCAGTGCCTCCAGGGGGGAAACTGAAGCTTTCTTT. The chain uses TRBV10-2 and TRBJ1-1, with TRBD1 identical over 7 bases. Germline trimming cut 4 bases from V and 5 bases from J; bases unmatched to any gene: 7. The germline V gene has CDR1 WSHSY and CDR2 SAAADI. This CDR3 comprises 14 residues.

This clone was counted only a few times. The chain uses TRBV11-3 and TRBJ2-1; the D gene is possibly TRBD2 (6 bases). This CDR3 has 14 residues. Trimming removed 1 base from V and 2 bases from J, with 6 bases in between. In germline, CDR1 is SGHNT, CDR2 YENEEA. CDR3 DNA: TGTGCCAGCAGCTTAGGGAGGGCCTACAATGAGCAGTTCTTC. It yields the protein CASSLGRAYNEQFF.

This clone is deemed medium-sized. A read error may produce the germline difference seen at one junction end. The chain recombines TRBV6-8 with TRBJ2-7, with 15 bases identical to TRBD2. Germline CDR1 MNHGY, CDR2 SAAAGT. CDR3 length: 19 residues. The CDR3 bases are TGTGCCATCAGTGCCTCGGGGGGACCGGGACTAGCGGGAGGATACGAGCAGTACTTC. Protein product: CAISASGGPGLAGGYEQYF.

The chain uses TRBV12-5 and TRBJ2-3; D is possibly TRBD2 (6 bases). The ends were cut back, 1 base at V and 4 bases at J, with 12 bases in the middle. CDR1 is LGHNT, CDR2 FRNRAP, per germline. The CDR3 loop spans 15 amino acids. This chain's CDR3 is CASGLEGGTADTQYF. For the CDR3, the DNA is TGTGCTAGTGGTTTGGAGGGCGGGACTGCAGATACGCAGTATTTT.

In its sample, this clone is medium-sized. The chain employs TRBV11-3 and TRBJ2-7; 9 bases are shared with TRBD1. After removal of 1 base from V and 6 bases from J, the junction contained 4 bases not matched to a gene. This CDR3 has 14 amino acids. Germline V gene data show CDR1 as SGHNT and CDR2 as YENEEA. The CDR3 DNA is TGTGCCAGCAGCTTAGTTGGGACAGGGATCGAGCAGTACTTC. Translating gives CASSLVGTGIEQYF.

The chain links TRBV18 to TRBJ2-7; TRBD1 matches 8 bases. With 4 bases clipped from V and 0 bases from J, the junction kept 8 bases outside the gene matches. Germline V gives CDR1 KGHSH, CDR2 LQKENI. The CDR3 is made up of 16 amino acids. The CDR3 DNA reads TGTGCCAGCTCACTAACCACAGGGGGTCGCTCCTACGAGCAGTACTTC. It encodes CASSLTTGGRSYEQYF.

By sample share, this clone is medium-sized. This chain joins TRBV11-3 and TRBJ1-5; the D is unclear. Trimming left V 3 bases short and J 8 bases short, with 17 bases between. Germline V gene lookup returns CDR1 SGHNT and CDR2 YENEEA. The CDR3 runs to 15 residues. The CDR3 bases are TGTGCCAGCAGCTTGAATGTCGCCGGTCTGGAGCCCCAGCATTTT. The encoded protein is CASSLNVAGLEPQHF.

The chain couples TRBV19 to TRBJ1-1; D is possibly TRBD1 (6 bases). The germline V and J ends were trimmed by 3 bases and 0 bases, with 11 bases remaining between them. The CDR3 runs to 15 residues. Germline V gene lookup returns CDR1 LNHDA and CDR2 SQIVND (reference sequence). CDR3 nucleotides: TGTGCCAGTAGTATGGGGGGCATCCTGAACACTGAAGCTTTCTTT. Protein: CASSMGGILNTEAFF.

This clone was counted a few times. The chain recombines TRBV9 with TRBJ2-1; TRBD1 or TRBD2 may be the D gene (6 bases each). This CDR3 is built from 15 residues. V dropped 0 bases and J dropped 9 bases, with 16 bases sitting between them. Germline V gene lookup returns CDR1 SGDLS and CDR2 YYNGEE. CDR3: CASSVAGGGEGEQFF. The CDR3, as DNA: TGTGCCAGCAGCGTAGCTGGAGGGGGAGAGGGTGAGCAGTTCTTC.

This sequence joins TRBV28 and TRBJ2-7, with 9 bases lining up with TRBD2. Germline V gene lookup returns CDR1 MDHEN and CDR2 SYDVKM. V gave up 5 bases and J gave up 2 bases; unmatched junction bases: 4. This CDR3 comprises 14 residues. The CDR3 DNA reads TGTGCCAGCAGTGGACTAGCGCCCCCCTACGAGCAGTACTTC. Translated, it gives CASSGLAPPYEQYF.

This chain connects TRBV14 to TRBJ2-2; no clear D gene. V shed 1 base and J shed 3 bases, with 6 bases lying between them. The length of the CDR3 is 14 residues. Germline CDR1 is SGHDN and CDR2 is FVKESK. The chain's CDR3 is CASSQGAYTGELFF. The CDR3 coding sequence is TGTGCCAGCAGCCAAGGAGCGTACACCGGGGAGCTGTTTTTT.

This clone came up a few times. The CDR3, as DNA: TGTGCCAGCAGAAGGACAGGGGGCCTCCAAGAGACCCAGTACTTC. Translation gives CASRRTGGLQETQYF. The chain carries TRBV25-1 and TRBJ2-5; 11 bases are shared with TRBD1. Trimming at V came to 6 bases and at J to 1 base, leaving 4 bases not matched to a gene. The CDR3 runs to 15 residues. Germline assignment: CDR1 MGHDK and CDR2 SYGVNS.

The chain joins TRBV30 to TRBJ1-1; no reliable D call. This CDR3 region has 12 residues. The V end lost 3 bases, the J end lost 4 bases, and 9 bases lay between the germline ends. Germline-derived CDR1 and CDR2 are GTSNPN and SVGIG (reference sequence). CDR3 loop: CAWSPYLTEAFF. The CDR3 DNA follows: TGTGCCTGGAGCCCATACCTCACTGAAGCTTTCTTT.

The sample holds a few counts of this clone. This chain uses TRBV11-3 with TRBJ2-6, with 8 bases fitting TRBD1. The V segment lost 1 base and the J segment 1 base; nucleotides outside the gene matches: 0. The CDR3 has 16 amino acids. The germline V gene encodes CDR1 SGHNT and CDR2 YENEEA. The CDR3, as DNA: TGTGCCAGCAGCTTAGGACAGGGGTCTGGGGCCAACGTCCTGACTTTC. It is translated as CASSLGQGSGANVLTF.

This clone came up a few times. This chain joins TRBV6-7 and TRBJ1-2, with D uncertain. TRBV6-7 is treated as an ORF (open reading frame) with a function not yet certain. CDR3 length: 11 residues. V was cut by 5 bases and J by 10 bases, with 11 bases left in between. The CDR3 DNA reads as TGTGCCAGCAGTGCTTCTTTGGACTACACCTTC. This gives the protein CASSASLDYTF.

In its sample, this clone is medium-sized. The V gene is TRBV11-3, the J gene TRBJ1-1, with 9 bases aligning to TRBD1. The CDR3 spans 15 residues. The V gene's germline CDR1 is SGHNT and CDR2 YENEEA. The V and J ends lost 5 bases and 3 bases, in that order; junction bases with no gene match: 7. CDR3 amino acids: CASSRTRDRDTEAFF. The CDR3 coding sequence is TGTGCCAGCAGCCGAACCCGGGACAGGGACACTGAAGCTTTCTTT.

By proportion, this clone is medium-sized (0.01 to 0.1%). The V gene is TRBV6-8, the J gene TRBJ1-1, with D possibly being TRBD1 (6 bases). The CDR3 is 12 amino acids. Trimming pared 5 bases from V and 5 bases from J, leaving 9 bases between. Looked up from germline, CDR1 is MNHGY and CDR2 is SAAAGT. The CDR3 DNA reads TGTGCCAGCAGTCACAGGGAAACTGAAGCTTTCTTT. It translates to CASSHRETEAFF.